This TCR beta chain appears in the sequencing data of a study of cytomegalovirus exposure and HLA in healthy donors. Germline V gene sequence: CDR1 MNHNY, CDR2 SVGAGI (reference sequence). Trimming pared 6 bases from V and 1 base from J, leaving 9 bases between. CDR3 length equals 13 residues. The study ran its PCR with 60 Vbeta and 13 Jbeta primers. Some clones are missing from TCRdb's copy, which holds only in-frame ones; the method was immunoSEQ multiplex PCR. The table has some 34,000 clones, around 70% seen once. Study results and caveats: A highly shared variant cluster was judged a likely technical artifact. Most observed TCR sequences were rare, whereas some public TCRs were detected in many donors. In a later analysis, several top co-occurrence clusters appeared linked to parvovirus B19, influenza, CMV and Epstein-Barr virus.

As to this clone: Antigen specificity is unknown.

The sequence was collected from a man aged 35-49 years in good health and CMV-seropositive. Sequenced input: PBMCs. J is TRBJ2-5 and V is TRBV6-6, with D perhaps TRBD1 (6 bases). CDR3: CASRGRGQETQYF. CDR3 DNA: TGTGCCAGCAGAGGCAGGGGCCAAGAGACCCAGTACTTC.